This TCR beta chain was sequenced in a study of T cell responses to AZD1222 COVID-19 vaccine. Measured with immunoSEQ multiplex PCR; TCRdb has only the in-frame clones, and not every one. The repertoire includes about 140,000 clones, more than 80% of them detected once, and just under 3% sits in the top ten. Trimming took 6 bases from V and 10 from J, leaving 15 bases between them. The CDR3 is 12 residues long. Germline values: CDR1 LNHDA, CDR2 SQIVND (reference sequence). The chain uses TRBV19 and TRBJ1-1; the D is unclear. The receptor comes from an adult in good health. The specimen was peripheral blood, collected on day 0 of AZD1222 vaccination. As DNA, the CDR3 is TGTGCCAGTAGCTCAGTCATTCGGGGAGCTTTCTTT. Encoded protein: CASSSVIRGAFF.